The T cell receptor beta chain under discussion was sequenced for a study of PD-L1 blockade in urothelial cancer. Study-level background: Blood was evaluated 3 weeks (second dose) and 6 weeks after therapy began.

As to time point: pretreatment peripheral blood. Generated by immunoSEQ multiplex PCR, the TCRdb table keeps only in-frame clones and is missing some. The table records some 50,000 clones, roughly 87% of them present only once. The sample in question was PBMCs, obtained around atezolizumab (anti-PD-L1) treatment. The TCR sequence derives from a woman aged 60-75 years with urothelial cancer.

DNA of the CDR3: TGTGCCAGCAGCTTAGGGGGCAGGGGCCTCCTTTATGGCTACACCTTC. It encodes CASSLGGRGLLYGYTF. The chain employs TRBV7-8 and TRBJ1-2; possibly TRBD1 for D (6 bases). The CDR3 spans 16 residues. Trimming removed 1 base at V and 5 bases at J, with 17 bases between. Looked up from germline, CDR1 is SGHVS and CDR2 is FQNEAQ.